The 31 T cell receptor beta chains listed next were all sequenced from one sample in a study of prognosis after radiotherapy for stage I lung cancer. From genomic DNA, TCR beta CDR3 was amplified by two-round multiplex PCR. The first round of PCR was done with primers that matched each TRBV and TRBJ gene. TCRdb reprocessed the multiplex PCR reads with MiXCR, giving one entry per CDR3 protein. This table holds roughly 14,000 distinct CDR3 sequences, less than 35% found once. Sample: PBMCs, taken before or after stereotactic body radiation therapy (not recorded which). Receptors were obtained from a donor of 50 years or more with non-small cell lung cancer.

This clonotype was seen many times. The chain carries TRBV28 and TRBJ2-6, with D tentatively TRBD1 (6 bases). This CDR3 is built from 17 residues. CDR1 and CDR2 from the germline V gene are MDHEN and SYDVKM. Deletions cut 5 bases from V and 3 bases from J, with 17 bases between. The CDR3 DNA sequence: TGTGCCAGCAGTCAACAGGGATTTCCAGGTGGGGCCAACGTCCTGACTTTC. Translation gives CASSQQGFPGGANVLTF.

Details on this clonotype: A far larger clone is off by one base, so a read error is likely. The genes are TRBV19 and TRBJ2-5; 8 nucleotides match TRBD1. The end of the DNA aligns better with TRBJ2-1, so the J call may be wrong. Germline V CDR1 and CDR2: LNHDA, SQIVND (reference sequence). The CDR3 has 15 amino acids. This CDR3 is CASSISDRVNNEQFF. In DNA, the CDR3 is TGTGCCAGTAGTATATCGGACAGGGTCAACAATGAGCAGTTCTTC.

The rearrangement joins TRBV6-1 to TRBJ2-3; the match to TRBD2 covers 11 bases. Germline V lookup: CDR1 MNHNS, CDR2 SASEGT. The J segment lost 5 bases and the V segment lost 2 bases, leaving 15 bases of the junction unmatched. This CDR3 has 19 residues. CDR3 amino acids: CASSEIILAGETRRDTQYF. The CDR3 DNA reads TGTGCCAGCAGTGAAATCATACTAGCGGGAGAAACCCGGAGAGATACGCAGTATTTT.

This clonotype was found many times. The CDR3 loop reads CASSWGGQAVGNTIYF. The CDR3 DNA is TGTGCCAGCAGCTGGGGAGGACAGGCTGTTGGAAACACCATATATTTT. This chain joins TRBV7-2 and TRBJ1-3; 7 bases fit TRBD1. Germline loops: CDR1 SGHTA, CDR2 FQGNSA. The CDR3 sequence is 16 residues long. The V gene end was trimmed by 4 bases and the J gene end by 3 bases; junction bases not matched to a gene: 9.

Relative to its sample, this clonotype is medium-sized (0.01 to 0.1%). The rearrangement uses TRBV27 and TRBJ2-3; TRBD1 or TRBD2 may be the D gene (5 bases each). Per the germline V gene, CDR1 is MNHEY and CDR2 is SMNVEV (reference sequence). Trimming cost V 4 bases and J 6 bases, with 20 bases left between them. The CDR3 loop spans 16 amino acids. CDR3 DNA sequence: TGTGCCAGCAGTTCTAAGATCCGGGACCCGCGGGATACGCAGTATTTT. Amino acid sequence: CASSSKIRDPRDTQYF.

Remarks on this clonotype: An end of the junction differs from the germline gene, which may be a read error. This chain joins TRBV6-2 or TRBV6-3 and TRBJ1-5; D not certain. CDR3 length: 14 amino acids. Germline CDR1 MNHEY, CDR2 SVGEGT. The CDR3 sequence: CARLPVYSNQHQHF. The CDR3 DNA follows: TGTGCCAGATTGCCAGTCTATAGCAATCAGCACCAGCATTTT.

On this clonotype: Compared with germline, one end of the junction differs, possibly owing to a read error. V is TRBV5-6 and J is TRBJ2-7, with no clear D. Per germline, CDR1 SGHDT and CDR2 YYEEEE. The CDR3 spans 13 residues. For the CDR3, the DNA is TGTGCCAGCAGCTTCGCGGTAGCCCACGATCAGTACTTC. Protein: CASSFAVAHDQYF.

A remark on this clonotype: Its ends do not fully match the called genes, so a read error is possible. This sequence joins TRBV20-1 and TRBJ2-1, with D hard to call. CDR1 DFQATT and CDR2 SNEGSKA come from the germline V gene (reference sequence). The CDR3 spans 16 residues. As DNA, the CDR3 is TGCAGTGCTAGTAGTATGTGGGAAAGCTACTTCAATGATCAGTTCTTC. Translating gives CSASSMWESYFNDQFF.

This clonotype qualifies as medium-sized. The CDR3 sequence: CASRKGYGYTF. CDR3 nucleotide sequence: TGTGCCAGCAGGAAGGGCTATGGCTACACCTTC. The rearrangement uses TRBV6-1 and TRBJ1-2; D unclear. The V and J ends lost 6 bases and 4 bases respectively, with 6 bases between them. The V gene's germline CDR1 is MNHNS and CDR2 SASEGT. The CDR3 runs to 11 residues.

This clonotype was picked up many times. This chain connects TRBV29-1 to TRBJ2-1; no definite D call. V was shortened by 7 bases and J by 5 bases, with 6 bases between the two germline ends. The length of the CDR3 is 10 residues. The germline gives CDR1 SQVTM, CDR2 ANQGSEA. CDR3 protein: CSAGNNEQFF. DNA for the CDR3: TGCAGCGCGGGCAACAATGAGCAGTTCTTC.

This clonotype appeared many times. The chain employs TRBV19 and TRBJ2-3; 8 positions match TRBD2. V lost 6 bases and J lost 2; bases outside the gene matches: 7. CDR3 length equals 15 residues. The V gene's germline CDR1 is LNHDA and CDR2 SQIVND (reference sequence). In DNA, the CDR3 is TGTGCCAGTAGCGAAAGCGGGAGTTTCACAGATACGCAGTATTTT. It yields the protein CASSESGSFTDTQYF.

Judged by abundance, this clonotype is medium-sized. V usage is TRBV6-1 and J usage is TRBJ1-6; D is ambiguous. The CDR3 has 15 residues. V was cut by 1 base and J by 8 bases, with 12 bases left in between. CDR1 and CDR2 (germline): MNHNS, SASEGT. CDR3 region: CASSEVLGWDSPLHF. The DNA of the CDR3 is TGTGCCAGCAGTGAAGTACTGGGGTGGGATTCACCCCTCCACTTT.

This clonotype was seen at least ten times. This chain joins TRBV9 and TRBJ2-7; tentatively, D is TRBD2 (6 bases). The CDR3 is 14 amino acids. The germline V gene encodes CDR1 SGDLS and CDR2 YYNGEE. Trimming took 0 bases from V and 4 from J, leaving 11 bases between them. This CDR3 is CASSVAGASYEQYF. For the CDR3, the DNA is TGTGCCAGCAGCGTAGCGGGAGCCTCTTACGAGCAGTACTTC.

This clonotype was seen at least ten times. This chain joins TRBV10-3 and TRBJ1-3, with D possibly TRBD1 on 5 matching bases. Germline loops: CDR1 ENHRY, CDR2 SYGVKD. The CDR3 runs to 12 residues. V lost 6 bases and J lost 4, with 7 bases in between. The CDR3 sequence is CAISRQGNTIYF. The CDR3 region has the DNA TGTGCCATCAGCAGACAGGGAAACACCATATATTTT.

This clonotype was seen repeatedly, ten times or more. V usage is TRBV11-2 and J usage is TRBJ2-7; D gene ambiguous. The CDR3 runs to 12 residues. The V end lost 5 bases, the J end lost 0 bases, and 5 bases lay between the germline ends. Germline-derived CDR1 and CDR2 are SGHAT and FQNNGV. CDR3 in DNA: TGTGCCAGCAGCCGTATCTCCTACGAGCAGTACTTC. Protein sequence: CASSRISYEQYF.

This clonotype is categorized as medium-sized (0.01 to 0.1%). The V gene is TRBV20-1, the J gene TRBJ2-7; 8 positions match TRBD2. This CDR3 spans 12 amino acids. The ends lost 4 bases at V and 2 bases at J; junction bases unmatched: 1. CDR1 is DFQATT, CDR2 SNEGSKA, per germline (reference sequence). CDR3 sequence: CSANGRAYEQYF. DNA for the CDR3: TGCAGTGCTAACGGGAGGGCCTACGAGCAGTACTTC.

On this clonotype: Germline is not matched at one junction end, which may reflect a read error. This chain connects TRBV6-2 or TRBV6-3 to TRBJ2-2; TRBD1 agrees at 11 bases. The CDR3 is 18 residues long. Germline lookup yields CDR1 MNHEY and CDR2 SVGEGT. As DNA, the CDR3 is TGTGCCAGCAGTTTCCGGACAGGGGGCCCGAAAGTGGCCGGGGATCTGTTTTTT. Its translation: CASSFRTGGPKVAGDLFF.

This clonotype was counted many times. A read error may be the cause here, since a much bigger clone is one base away. This rearrangement joins TRBV20-1 to TRBJ1-2; unclear D gene. This CDR3 contains 14 residues. The V end lost 3 bases, the J end lost 5 bases, and 16 bases lay between the germline ends. Per the germline V gene, CDR1 is DFQATT and CDR2 is SNEGSKA (reference sequence). The CDR3: CSARRSPPVYGYTF. DNA of the CDR3: TGCAGTGCTAGGAGAAGCCCCCCCGTGTATGGCTACACCTTC.

The chain joins TRBV6-1 to TRBJ1-6; D remains ambiguous. Germline values: CDR1 MNHNS, CDR2 SASEGT. Trimming cost V 7 bases and J 18 bases, with 22 bases left between them. This CDR3 has 13 residues. The CDR3 bases are TGTGCCAGCAACTGGGCACCTAATTCATCCCCCCACTTT. Translation: CASNWAPNSSPHF.

A word on this clonotype: A single base is all that separates this from a far larger clone, so a read error is likely. The genes are TRBV6-4 and TRBJ1-6; tentative D call: TRBD1 (6 bases). CDR1 and CDR2 (germline): MRHNA, SNTAGT. This CDR3 has 16 residues. The CDR3 DNA sequence: TGTGCCAGCAGTTACTCGGACAGCCTCGTGGATTCACCCCTCCACTTT. It specifies CASSYSDSLVDSPLHF.

This clonotype was recorded at least ten times. The chain carries TRBV12-3 or TRBV12-4 and TRBJ2-2, with D possibly being TRBD1 (5 bases). The CDR3 contains 16 residues. Trimming removed 1 base from V and 0 bases from J, with 9 bases in between. The CDR3 nucleotides are TGTGCCAGCAGTTTAGGGGGCAGGACGAACACCGGGGAGCTGTTTTTT. Residues: CASSLGGRTNTGELFF.

On this clonotype: This may be a read error: a much more frequent sequence differs by one nucleotide. V usage is TRBV19 and J usage is TRBJ2-7, with TRBD2 as a possible D gene (5 bases). This CDR3 has 15 residues. The germline CDR1 and CDR2 sequences are LNHDA and SQIVND (reference sequence). CDR3 bases: TGTGCCGGTAGTACTACGTCGGGGATTACCTACGATCAGTACTTC. Amino acids: CAGSTTSGITYDQYF.

A note on this clonotype: This CDR3 fails to terminate in the conserved phenylalanine or tryptophan, so it likely reflects a read error. This chain connects TRBV27 to TRBJ2-6; D might be TRBD1 (6 bases). CDR1 and CDR2 (germline): MNHEY, SMNVEV (reference sequence). This CDR3 comprises 14 residues. Trimming cost V 4 bases and J 2 bases, with 6 bases left between them. CDR3 DNA sequence: TGTGCCAGCAGTTGGGACACTGGGGCCAACGTCCTGACTTTA. This encodes CASSWDTGANVLTL.

On this clonotype: Mismatch with germline at one junction end may stem from a read error. The V call is TRBV6-1, the J call TRBJ2-7; D possibly corresponds to TRBD1 (5 bases). The CDR3 totals 13 residues. Germline-derived CDR1 and CDR2 are MNHNS and SASEGT. This chain's CDR3 is CTSHPGHTYEQYF. The CDR3 coding sequence is TGTACCAGTCACCCAGGACATACTTACGAGCAGTACTTC.

This clonotype ranks as medium-sized. The gene calls are TRBV6-1 and TRBJ1-6; possible D gene TRBD1, 6 bases. Germline loops: CDR1 MNHNS, CDR2 SASEGT. This CDR3 spans 15 amino acids. V was shortened by 4 bases and J by 6 bases, with 13 bases between the two germline ends. The CDR3 is CASSAWDTSNSPLHF. CDR3 DNA: TGTGCCAGCAGTGCCTGGGACACTAGTAATTCACCCCTCCACTTT.

This clonotype has at least ten counts. The chain employs TRBV11-1 and TRBJ2-3; D unresolved. CDR1 SGHAT and CDR2 FQDESV come from the germline V gene (reference sequence). This CDR3 is built from 14 residues. V was cut by 3 bases and J by 2 bases, with 9 bases left in between. CDR3 coding DNA: TGTGCCAGCAGCTTTACTAAAAACACAGATACGCAGTATTTT. This gives the protein CASSFTKNTDTQYF.

This clonotype was observed many times. J is TRBJ2-5 and V is TRBV12-3 or TRBV12-4; perhaps TRBD2 as D (6 bases). V dropped 5 bases and J dropped 5 bases, with 15 bases sitting between them. The CDR3 covers 14 residues. The CDR3 sequence: CASSADYRSETQYF. The CDR3 DNA is TGTGCCAGCAGTGCGGACTATCGGTCGGAGACCCAGTACTTC.

This clonotype is judged medium-sized. This sequence joins TRBV27 and TRBJ2-7, with D possibly TRBD2 on 5 matching bases. V dropped 3 bases and J dropped 7 bases, with 13 bases sitting between them. The CDR3 length is 13 residues. The V gene's germline CDR1 is MNHEY and CDR2 SMNVEV (reference sequence). The CDR3 sequence is CASSFPGTGEQYF. The CDR3 DNA sequence: TGTGCCAGCAGTTTCCCCGGAACGGGGGAGCAGTACTTC.

This clonotype was counted at least ten times. The J gene is TRBJ2-3, the V gene TRBV7-9, with 10 positions matching TRBD2. This CDR3 has 16 residues. V trimming: 3 bases; J trimming: 5 bases; junction bases outside the gene matches: 8. Germline V lookup: CDR1 SEHNR, CDR2 FQNEAQ (reference sequence). CDR3 nucleotides: TGTGCCAGCAGCTTTAGAGCGGGGGGGCTATTAGATACGCAGTATTTT. It yields the protein CASSFRAGGLLDTQYF.

This clonotype showed up many times. The gene calls are TRBV19 and TRBJ2-4; D may correspond to TRBD1 or TRBD2 (5 bases each). The V gene lost 1 base and the J gene lost 8 bases, with 6 bases spanning the gap. The CDR3 contains 12 residues. Germline V gene data show CDR1 as LNHDA and CDR2 as SQIVND (reference sequence). The CDR3 region is CASSIGGHIQYF. The CDR3, as DNA: TGTGCCAGTAGTATAGGGGGACACATTCAGTACTTC.

In this sample, this clonotype turned up many times. V is TRBV7-6 and J is TRBJ1-6; no reliable D call. V lost 2 bases, J lost 7 bases, and 12 bases lay in between. Germline CDR1 SGHVS, CDR2 FNYEAQ. The CDR3 length is 15 residues. The CDR3 sequence is CASSLTTDSNSPLHF. The CDR3 region has the DNA TGTGCCAGCAGCTTAACTACGGACTCGAATTCACCCCTCCACTTT.